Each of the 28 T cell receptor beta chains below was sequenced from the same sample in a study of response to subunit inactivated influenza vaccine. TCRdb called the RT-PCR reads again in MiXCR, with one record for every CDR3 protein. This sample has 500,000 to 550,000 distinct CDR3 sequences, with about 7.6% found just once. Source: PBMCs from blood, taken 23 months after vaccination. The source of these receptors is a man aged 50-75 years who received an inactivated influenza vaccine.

DNA of the CDR3: TGTGCCAGCAGTGATGCTAGCGGGATAACAGATACGCAGTATTTT. It codes for CASSDASGITDTQYF. This sequence joins TRBV25-1 and TRBJ2-3; 9 nucleotides line up with TRBD2. V lost 3 bases and J lost 3; bases outside the gene matches: 4. This CDR3 comprises 15 residues. Germline values: CDR1 MGHDK, CDR2 SYGVNS.

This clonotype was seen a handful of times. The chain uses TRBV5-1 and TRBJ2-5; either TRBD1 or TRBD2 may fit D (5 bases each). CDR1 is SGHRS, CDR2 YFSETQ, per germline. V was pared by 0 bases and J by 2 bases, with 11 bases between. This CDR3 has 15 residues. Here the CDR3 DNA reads TGCGCCAGCAGCTTGGCCCCGGGGCCGCAAGAGACCCAGTACTTC. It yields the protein CASSLAPGPQETQYF.

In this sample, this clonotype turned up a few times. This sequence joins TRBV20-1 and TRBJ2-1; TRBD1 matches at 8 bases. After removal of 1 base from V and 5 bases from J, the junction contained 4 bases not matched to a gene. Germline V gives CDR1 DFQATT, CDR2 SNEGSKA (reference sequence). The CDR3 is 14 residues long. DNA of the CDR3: TGCAGTGCTAGAGCAGGGGGCTCGGACAATGAGCAGTTCTTC. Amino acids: CSARAGGSDNEQFF.

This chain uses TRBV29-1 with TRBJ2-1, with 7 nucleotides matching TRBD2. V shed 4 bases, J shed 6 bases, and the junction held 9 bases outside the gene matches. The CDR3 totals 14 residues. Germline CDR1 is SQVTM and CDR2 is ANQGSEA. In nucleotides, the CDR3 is TGCAGCGTTGGTCTCGGGACTATGAGCAATGAGCAGTTCTTC. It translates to CSVGLGTMSNEQFF.

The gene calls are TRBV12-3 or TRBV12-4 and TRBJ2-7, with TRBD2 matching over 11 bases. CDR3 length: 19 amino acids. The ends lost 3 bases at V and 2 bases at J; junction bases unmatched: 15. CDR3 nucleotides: TGTGCCAGCAGTTTGGATTCCAGGTTGAGTAGCGGGAGGGCCTACGAGCAGTACTTC. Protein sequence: CASSLDSRLSSGRAYEQYF.

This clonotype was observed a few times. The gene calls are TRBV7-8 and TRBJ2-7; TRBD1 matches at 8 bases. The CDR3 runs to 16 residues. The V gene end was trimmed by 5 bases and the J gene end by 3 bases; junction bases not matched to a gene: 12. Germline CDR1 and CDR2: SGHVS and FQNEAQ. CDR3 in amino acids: CASSPNKAGGFYEQYF. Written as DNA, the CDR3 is TGTGCCAGCAGCCCCAATAAGGCAGGGGGCTTCTACGAGCAGTACTTC.

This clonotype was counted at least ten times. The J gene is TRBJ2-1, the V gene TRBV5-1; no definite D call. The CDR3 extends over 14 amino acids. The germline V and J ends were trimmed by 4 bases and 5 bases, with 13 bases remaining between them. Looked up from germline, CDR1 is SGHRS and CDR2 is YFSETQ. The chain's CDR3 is CASSAEWANNEQFF. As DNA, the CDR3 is TGCGCCAGCAGCGCGGAATGGGCAAACAATGAGCAGTTCTTC.

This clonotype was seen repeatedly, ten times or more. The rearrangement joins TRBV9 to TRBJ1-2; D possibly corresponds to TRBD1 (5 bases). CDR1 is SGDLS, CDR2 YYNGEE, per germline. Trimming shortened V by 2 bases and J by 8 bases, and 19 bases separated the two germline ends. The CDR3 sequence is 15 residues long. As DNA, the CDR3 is TGTGCCAGCAGCGTCCTCCCCCGGGGGGTTGGCGGCTACACCTTC. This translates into CASSVLPRGVGGYTF.

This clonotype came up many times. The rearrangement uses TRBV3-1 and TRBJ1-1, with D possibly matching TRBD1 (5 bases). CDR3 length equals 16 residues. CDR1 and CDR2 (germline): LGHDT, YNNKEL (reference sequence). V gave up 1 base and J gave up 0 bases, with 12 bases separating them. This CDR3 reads CASSQGDRRMNTEAFF. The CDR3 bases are TGTGCCAGCAGCCAAGGTGACAGAAGGATGAACACTGAAGCTTTCTTT.

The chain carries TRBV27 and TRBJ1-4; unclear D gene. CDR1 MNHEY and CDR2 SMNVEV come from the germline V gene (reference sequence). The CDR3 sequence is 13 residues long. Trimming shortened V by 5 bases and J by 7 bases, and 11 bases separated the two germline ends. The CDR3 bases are TGTGCCAGCAGTCCTCAGACGGGTGAAAAACTGTTTTTT. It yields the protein CASSPQTGEKLFF. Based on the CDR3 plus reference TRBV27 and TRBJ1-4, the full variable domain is EAQVTQNPRYLITVTGKKLTVTCSQNMNHEYMSWYRQDPGLGLRQIYYSMNVEVTDKGDVPEGYKVSRKEKRNFPLILESPSPNQTSLYFCASSPQTGEKLFFGSGTQLSVL.

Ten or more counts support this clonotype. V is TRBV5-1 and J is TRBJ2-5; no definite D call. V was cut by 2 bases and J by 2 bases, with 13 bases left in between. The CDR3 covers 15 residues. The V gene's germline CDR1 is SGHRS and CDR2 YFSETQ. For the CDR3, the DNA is TGCGCCAGCAGCTTTGGGCAGGTGTTACAAGAGACCCAGTACTTC. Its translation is CASSFGQVLQETQYF.

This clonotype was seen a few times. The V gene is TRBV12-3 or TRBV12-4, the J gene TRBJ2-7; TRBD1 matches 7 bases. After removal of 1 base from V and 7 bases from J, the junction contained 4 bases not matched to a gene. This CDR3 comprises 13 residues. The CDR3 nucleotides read TGTGCCAGCAGTTTAGGGCCGGACAGGGAGCAGTACTTC. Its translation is CASSLGPDREQYF.

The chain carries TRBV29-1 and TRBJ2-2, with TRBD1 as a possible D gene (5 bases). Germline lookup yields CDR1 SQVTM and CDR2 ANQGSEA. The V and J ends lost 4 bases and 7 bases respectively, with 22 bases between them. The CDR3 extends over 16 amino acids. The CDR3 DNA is TGCAGCGTTGGGGCAGGGATGGGCGGAGTCATCGGGGAGCTGTTTTTT. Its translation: CSVGAGMGGVIGELFF.

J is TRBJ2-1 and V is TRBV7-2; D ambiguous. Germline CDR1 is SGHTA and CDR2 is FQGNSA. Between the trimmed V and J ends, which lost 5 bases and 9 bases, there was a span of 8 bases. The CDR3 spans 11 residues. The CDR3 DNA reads TGTGCCAGCAGCCCCTACGGTGAGCAGTTCTTC. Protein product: CASSPYGEQFF.

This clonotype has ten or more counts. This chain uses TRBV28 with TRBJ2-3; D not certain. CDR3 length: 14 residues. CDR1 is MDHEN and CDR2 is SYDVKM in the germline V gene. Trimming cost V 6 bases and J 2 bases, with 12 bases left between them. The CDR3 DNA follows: TGTGCCAGCAGGGCCATACGATACACAGATACGCAGTATTTT. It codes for CASRAIRYTDTQYF.

The CDR3 nucleotides read TGTGCCATCAGTGAGTCGAAGGCAGCAACGTATGGCTACACCTTC. The encoded protein is CAISESKAATYGYTF. The chain employs TRBV10-3 and TRBJ1-2; the D is unclear. The germline CDR1 and CDR2 sequences are ENHRY and SYGVKD. This CDR3 comprises 15 residues. Trimming stripped 0 bases from V and 5 bases from J, with 13 bases between.

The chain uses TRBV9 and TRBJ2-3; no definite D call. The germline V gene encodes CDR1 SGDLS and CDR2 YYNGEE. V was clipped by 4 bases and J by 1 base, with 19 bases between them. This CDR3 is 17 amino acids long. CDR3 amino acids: CASSIGLSSSRTDTQYF. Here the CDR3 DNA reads TGTGCCAGCAGCATCGGCCTCTCAAGCTCCCGCACAGATACGCAGTATTTT.

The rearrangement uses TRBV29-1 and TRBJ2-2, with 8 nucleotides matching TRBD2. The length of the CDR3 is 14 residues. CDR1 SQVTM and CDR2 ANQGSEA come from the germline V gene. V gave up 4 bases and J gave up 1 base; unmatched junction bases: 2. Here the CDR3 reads CSVASGGNTGELFF. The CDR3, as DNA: TGCAGCGTTGCCAGCGGGGGGAACACCGGGGAGCTGTTTTTT.

CDR3 in DNA: TGTGCCAGCAGCCAATCAGGGGCTGAAGCTTTCTTT. Translation gives CASSQSGAEAFF. The chain recombines TRBV9 with TRBJ1-1; weak D call: TRBD1 (6 bases). The germline V and J ends were trimmed by 4 bases and 6 bases, with 10 bases remaining between them. Germline CDR1 reads SGDLS; CDR2 reads YYNGEE. The length of the CDR3 is 12 residues.

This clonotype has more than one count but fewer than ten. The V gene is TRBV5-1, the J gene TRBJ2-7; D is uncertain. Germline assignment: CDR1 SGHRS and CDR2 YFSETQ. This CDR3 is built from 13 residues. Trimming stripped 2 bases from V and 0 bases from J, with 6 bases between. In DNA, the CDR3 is TGCGCCAGCAGCTTACGACTCTCCTACGAGCAGTACTTC. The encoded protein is CASSLRLSYEQYF.

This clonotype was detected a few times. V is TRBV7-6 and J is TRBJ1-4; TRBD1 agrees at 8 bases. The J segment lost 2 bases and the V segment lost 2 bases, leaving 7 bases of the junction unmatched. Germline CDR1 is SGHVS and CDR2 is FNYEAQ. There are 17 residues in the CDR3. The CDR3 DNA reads TGTGCCAGCAGCTTATGGTTCAGGGGGCGCACTAATGAAAAACTGTTTTTT. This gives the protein CASSLWFRGRTNEKLFF.

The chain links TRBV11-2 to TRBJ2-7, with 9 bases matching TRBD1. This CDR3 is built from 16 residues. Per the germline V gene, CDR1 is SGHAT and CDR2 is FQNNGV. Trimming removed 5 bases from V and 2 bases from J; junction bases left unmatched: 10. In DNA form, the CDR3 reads TGTGCCAGCAGCACCGGCCTTGGGGACAGGGCCTACGAGCAGTACTTC. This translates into CASSTGLGDRAYEQYF. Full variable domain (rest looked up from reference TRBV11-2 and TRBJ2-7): EAGVAQSPRYKIIEKRQSVAFWCNPISGHATLYWYQQILGQGPKLLIQFQNNGVVDDSQLPKDRFSAERLKGVDSTLKIQPAKLEDSAVYLCASSTGLGDRAYEQYFGPGTRLTVT.

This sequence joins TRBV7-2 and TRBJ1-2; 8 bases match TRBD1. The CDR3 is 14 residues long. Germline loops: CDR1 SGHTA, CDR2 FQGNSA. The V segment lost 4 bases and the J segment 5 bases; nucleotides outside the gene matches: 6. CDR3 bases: TGTGCCAGCAGCTCCTGGGACAGGAATTATGGCTACACCTTC. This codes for CASSSWDRNYGYTF.

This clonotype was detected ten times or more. The CDR3 loop reads CASSLAGVTDTQYF. CDR3 in DNA: TGTGCCAGCAGTTTAGCGGGAGTCACAGATACGCAGTATTTT. The chain carries TRBV28 and TRBJ2-3; 7 bases align to TRBD2. Unmatched junction bases numbered 1, after V lost 2 bases and J lost 2 bases. Per the germline V gene, CDR1 is MDHEN and CDR2 is SYDVKM. This CDR3 has 14 amino acids.

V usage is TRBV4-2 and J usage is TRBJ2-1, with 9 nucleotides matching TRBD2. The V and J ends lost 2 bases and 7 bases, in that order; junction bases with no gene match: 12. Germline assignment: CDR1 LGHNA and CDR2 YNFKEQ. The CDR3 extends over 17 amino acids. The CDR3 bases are TGTGCCAGCAGCCAATGGGGACTAGCTGTGGGCCGGAATGAGCAGTTCTTC. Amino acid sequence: CASSQWGLAVGRNEQFF.

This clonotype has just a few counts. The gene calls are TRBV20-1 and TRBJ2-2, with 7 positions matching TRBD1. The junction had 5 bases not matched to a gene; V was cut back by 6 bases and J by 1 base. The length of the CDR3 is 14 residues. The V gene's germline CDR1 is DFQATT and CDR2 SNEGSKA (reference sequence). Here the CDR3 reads CSAKRQGNTGELFF. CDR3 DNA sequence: TGCAGTGCCAAAAGACAGGGGAACACCGGGGAGCTGTTTTTT.

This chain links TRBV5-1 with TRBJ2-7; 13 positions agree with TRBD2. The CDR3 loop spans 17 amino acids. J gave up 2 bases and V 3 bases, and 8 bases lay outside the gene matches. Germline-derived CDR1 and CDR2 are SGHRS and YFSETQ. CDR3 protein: CASSYSGTSGTTYEQYF. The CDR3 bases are TGCGCCAGCAGCTACTCCGGGACTAGCGGGACCACCTACGAGCAGTACTTC. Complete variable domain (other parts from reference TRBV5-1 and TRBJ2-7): KAGVTQTPRYLIKTRGQQVTLSCSPISGHRSVSWYQQTPGQGLQFLFEYFSETQRNKGNFPGRFSGRQFSNSRSEMNVSTLELGDSALYLCASSYSGTSGTTYEQYFGPGTRLTVT.

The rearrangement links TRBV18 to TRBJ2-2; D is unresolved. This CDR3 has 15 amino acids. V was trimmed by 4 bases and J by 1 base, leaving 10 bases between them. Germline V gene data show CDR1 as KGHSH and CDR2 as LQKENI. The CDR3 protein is CASSLPTENTGELFF. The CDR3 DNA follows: TGTGCCAGCTCACTCCCGACTGAGAACACCGGGGAGCTGTTTTTT.